The 29 T cell receptor beta chains in this list originate from one sample, sequenced in a study of blood T cell repertoires in COVID-19. The assay was immunoSEQ multiplex PCR, and TCRdb's table has in-frame clones only and misses some. The sample yields approximately 290,000 clones, 87% seen once. Sequenced: peripheral blood. These receptors originate from a man between 18 and 35 years old with active or convalescent COVID-19.

The rearrangement links TRBV9 to TRBJ1-1; 9 bases fit TRBD1. V lost 6 bases to trimming and J lost 5 bases; unmatched junction nucleotides: 5. Germline V gene sequence: CDR1 SGDLS, CDR2 YYNGEE. The CDR3 extends over 13 amino acids. In DNA, the CDR3 is TGTGCCAGCACCTCCGGGACAGGGACTGAAGCTTTCTTT. Amino acid sequence: CASTSGTGTEAFF.

This sequence joins TRBV7-9 and TRBJ2-5, with TRBD1 identical over 10 bases. V lost 5 bases to trimming and J lost 0 bases; unmatched junction nucleotides: 9. The CDR3 sequence is 17 residues long. CDR1 is SEHNR and CDR2 is FQNEAQ in the germline V gene (reference sequence). The CDR3 coding sequence is TGTGCCAGCAGCACCGGGACAGGGGATCTGTACCAAGAGACCCAGTACTTC. This translates into CASSTGTGDLYQETQYF. Using reference TRBV7-9 and TRBJ2-5 for the parts outside the CDR3, the full variable domain is DTGVSQNPRHKITKRGQNVTFRCDPISEHNRLYWYRQTLGQGPEFLTYFQNEAQLEKSRLLSDRFSAERPKGSFSTLEIQRTEQGDSAMYLCASSTGTGDLYQETQYFGPGTRLLVL.

The rearrangement links TRBV28 to TRBJ2-3; 8 positions match TRBD2. The length of the CDR3 is 14 residues. Per the germline V gene, CDR1 is MDHEN and CDR2 is SYDVKM. J lost 2 bases, V lost 4 bases, and 2 bases had no gene match. The CDR3: CASSSGGVTDTQYF. In DNA form, the CDR3 reads TGTGCCAGCAGTTCCGGGGGGGTCACAGATACGCAGTATTTT.

The chain couples TRBV19 to TRBJ2-7; TRBD2 agrees at 11 bases. V was clipped by 4 bases and J by 0 bases; unmatched bases: 11. CDR1 LNHDA and CDR2 SQIVND come from the germline V gene (reference sequence). The CDR3 is 18 residues long. The CDR3 bases are TGTGCCAGTAGTAAGGGGCTAGCGGGAGGCGAAAGCTCCTACGAGCAGTACTTC. This translates into CASSKGLAGGESSYEQYF.

DNA of the CDR3: TGTGCCAGCAGTTACCCCCAGGGGGTCGCTGAAGCTTTCTTT. Its translation is CASSYPQGVAEAFF. The V and J genes are TRBV6-2 or TRBV6-3 and TRBJ1-1; 7 bases map to TRBD1. The V gene's germline CDR1 is MNHEY and CDR2 SVGEGT. V was pared by 2 bases and J by 6 bases, with 6 bases of the junction left unmatched. This CDR3 spans 14 amino acids.

This sequence joins TRBV6-6 and TRBJ2-3, with 7 positions matching TRBD2. With 0 bases clipped from V and 6 bases from J, the junction kept 3 bases outside the gene matches. Germline CDR1 is MNHNY and CDR2 is SVGAGI (reference sequence). This CDR3 contains 14 residues. The CDR3 coding sequence is TGTGCCAGCAGTTACTCTCTAGCGGAGGATACGCAGTATTTT. Protein: CASSYSLAEDTQYF.

As for this clone: Germline is not matched at one junction end, which may reflect a read error. The V call is TRBV5-1, the J call TRBJ2-3; 10 bases map to TRBD2. This CDR3 comprises 16 residues. CDR1 and CDR2 (germline): SGHRS, YFSETQ. CDR3 in amino acids: CARSVGERGGSDTQYF. The CDR3 nucleotides are TGCGCCCGCAGCGTCGGGGAGCGGGGGGGGTCAGATACGCAGTATTTT. The whole variable domain, remainder taken from reference TRBV5-1 and TRBJ2-3, is KAGVTQTPRYLIKTRGQQVTLSCSPISGHRSVSWYQQTPGQGLQFLFEYFSETQRNKGNFPGRFSGRQFSNSRSEMNVSTLELGDSALYLCARSVGERGGSDTQYFGPGTRLTVL.

The CDR3 bases are TGTGCCAGTAGTCCGGGACTAGCGGGAGATGCTGAGCAGTTCTTC. This translates into CASSPGLAGDAEQFF. V is TRBV19 and J is TRBJ2-1, with 14 bases that match TRBD2. V trimming: 5 bases; J trimming: 9 bases; junction bases outside the gene matches: 6. Germline CDR1 reads LNHDA; CDR2 reads SQIVND (reference sequence). The CDR3 length is 15 residues.

This rearrangement joins TRBV29-1 to TRBJ2-1, with D hard to call. This CDR3 spans 14 amino acids. The germline V and J ends were trimmed by 2 bases and 4 bases, with 12 bases remaining between them. Germline V lookup: CDR1 SQVTM, CDR2 ANQGSEA. As DNA, the CDR3 is TGCAGCGTTGAACCTCATGACACGTACAATGAGCAGTTCTTC. This sequence encodes CSVEPHDTYNEQFF.

The chain has TRBV6-6 and TRBJ2-5; tentative D call: TRBD2 (5 bases). There are 15 residues in the CDR3. The germline V and J ends were trimmed by 6 bases and 1 base, with 15 bases remaining between them. Germline CDR1 reads MNHNY; CDR2 reads SVGAGI (reference sequence). Here the CDR3 DNA reads TGTGCCAGCAGCCGTGACCGCAGCGGCCAAGAGACCCAGTACTTC. Amino acids: CASSRDRSGQETQYF.

This rearrangement joins TRBV27 to TRBJ2-6, with no clear D. Per germline, CDR1 MNHEY and CDR2 SMNVEV (reference sequence). The CDR3 loop spans 17 amino acids. V lost 3 bases to trimming and J lost 1 base, with 13 bases between them. The CDR3: CASSLMGVGSGANVLTF. The CDR3 DNA follows: TGTGCCAGCAGTTTGATGGGCGTGGGTTCTGGGGCCAACGTCCTGACTTTC.

The rearrangement joins TRBV27 to TRBJ2-3; 10 bases are shared with TRBD1. V shed 3 bases, J shed 4 bases, and the junction held 10 bases outside the gene matches. This CDR3 is built from 17 residues. Per the germline V gene, CDR1 is MNHEY and CDR2 is SMNVEV (reference sequence). CDR3 in amino acids: CASSFPALGTGADTQYF. The CDR3 nucleotides are TGTGCCAGCAGTTTCCCGGCATTAGGGACAGGGGCAGATACGCAGTATTTT.

The rearrangement links TRBV6-6 to TRBJ2-1; 7 positions match TRBD2. The CDR3 sequence is 15 residues long. J was trimmed by 8 bases and V by 6 bases; bases with no gene match: 13. In germline, CDR1 is MNHNY, CDR2 SVGAGI (reference sequence). The DNA for the CDR3 is TGTGCCAGCAGCCTAAGCGGGGAGGGAGGCGATGAGCAGTTCTTC. Translating it yields CASSLSGEGGDEQFF.

V usage is TRBV27 and J usage is TRBJ2-6; 7 positions agree with TRBD2. Germline V gene lookup returns CDR1 MNHEY and CDR2 SMNVEV (reference sequence). The CDR3 sequence is 16 residues long. V was pared by 5 bases and J by 4 bases, with 8 bases of the junction left unmatched. The CDR3 here is CASSVQGGLGANVLTF. The CDR3 region has the DNA TGTGCCAGCAGTGTCCAGGGAGGGTTGGGGGCCAACGTCCTGACTTTC.

The chain links TRBV6-5 to TRBJ1-1; no clear D. Trimming shortened V by 2 bases and J by 7 bases, and 11 bases separated the two germline ends. The germline V gene encodes CDR1 MNHEY and CDR2 SVGAGI. The CDR3 spans 13 residues. CDR3 in amino acids: CASSYAASGEAFF. CDR3 bases: TGTGCCAGCAGTTACGCGGCGTCGGGTGAAGCTTTCTTT.

The rearrangement joins TRBV27 to TRBJ1-2; TRBD1 matches at 7 bases. The CDR3 totals 17 residues. Trimming removed 4 bases from V and 4 bases from J; junction bases left unmatched: 15. Germline V gene lookup returns CDR1 MNHEY and CDR2 SMNVEV (reference sequence). The CDR3 sequence is CASSSIQGTSPLYGYTF. Written as DNA, the CDR3 is TGTGCCAGCAGTTCAATACAGGGGACATCTCCCCTCTATGGCTACACCTTC.

The J gene is TRBJ2-1, the V gene TRBV11-2, with D perhaps matching TRBD1 (6 bases). CDR3 size: 16 residues. Trimming left V 0 bases short and J 3 bases short, with 12 bases between. CDR1 and CDR2 (germline): SGHAT, FQNNGV. CDR3 region: CASSLDGEQGYNEQFF. The CDR3 region has the DNA TGTGCCAGCAGCTTAGACGGCGAACAGGGCTACAATGAGCAGTTCTTC.

This clone was counted many times. V is TRBV4-2 and J is TRBJ2-5, with 8 bases lining up with TRBD2. Germline assignment: CDR1 LGHNA and CDR2 YNFKEQ. The CDR3 length is 16 residues. V lost 0 bases and J lost 2; bases outside the gene matches: 5. CDR3 amino acids: CASSQEGAGGQETQYF. CDR3 coding DNA: TGTGCCAGCAGCCAAGAGGGGGCGGGAGGACAAGAGACCCAGTACTTC.

This rearrangement joins TRBV5-1 to TRBJ1-1; 8 positions match TRBD1. Germline CDR1 is SGHRS and CDR2 is YFSETQ. The V gene end was trimmed by 4 bases and the J gene end by 5 bases; junction bases not matched to a gene: 13. This CDR3 contains 16 residues. This CDR3 reads CASSLELRGHGTEAFF. The CDR3 bases are TGCGCCAGCAGCCTTGAACTCAGGGGGCACGGGACTGAAGCTTTCTTT.

The rearrangement uses TRBV27 and TRBJ2-7; 7 bases fit TRBD1. The V segment lost 6 bases and the J segment 0 bases; nucleotides outside the gene matches: 11. The CDR3 spans 16 residues. Germline CDR1 is MNHEY and CDR2 is SMNVEV (reference sequence). This CDR3 reads CASSNRQGASSYEQYF. CDR3 nucleotide sequence: TGTGCCAGCAGCAATCGACAGGGTGCAAGCTCCTACGAGCAGTACTTC.

V is TRBV7-2 and J is TRBJ2-1; D is ambiguous. The CDR3 runs 15 residues. Germline V gives CDR1 SGHTA, CDR2 FQGNSA. Trimming removed 0 bases from V and 4 bases from J, with 10 bases in between. This CDR3 is CASSLARSAYNEQFF. CDR3 sequence (DNA): TGTGCCAGCAGCTTAGCGAGGTCGGCGTACAATGAGCAGTTCTTC.

The V gene is TRBV19, the J gene TRBJ1-1, with D perhaps matching TRBD1 (5 bases). With 7 bases removed from V and 10 bases from J, the gap between germline ends came to 25 bases. Germline values: CDR1 LNHDA, CDR2 SQIVND (reference sequence). This CDR3 is 15 amino acids long. CDR3 sequence: CASTPRVGSSQGAFF. The CDR3 nucleotides are TGTGCCAGTACCCCTCGGGTAGGCTCTTCCCAGGGAGCTTTCTTT. The full variable domain, rest sourced from reference TRBV19 and TRBJ1-1, is DGGITQSPKYLFRKEGQNVTLSCEQNLNHDAMYWYRQDPGQGLRLIYYSQIVNDFQKGDIAEGYSVSREKKESFPLTVTSAQKNPTAFYLCASTPRVGSSQGAFFGQGTRLTVV.

The V gene is TRBV28, the J gene TRBJ1-1; 10 bases align to TRBD1. Trimming removed 4 bases from V and 11 bases from J; junction bases left unmatched: 13. The CDR3 contains 15 residues. Germline CDR1 reads MDHEN; CDR2 reads SYDVKM. The CDR3 sequence is CASSSPGTGDRLAFF. CDR3 DNA sequence: TGTGCCAGCAGTTCGCCCGGGACAGGGGACAGACTGGCTTTCTTT.

The table lists this clone with a count of one. The V call is TRBV10-3, the J call TRBJ2-5, with TRBD2 matching 7 bases. CDR3 length: 13 residues. The germline V gene encodes CDR1 ENHRY and CDR2 SYGVKD. V was clipped by 6 bases and J by 5 bases; unmatched bases: 6. The CDR3 loop is CAIRLAREETQYF. CDR3 in DNA: TGTGCCATCAGACTAGCGCGTGAGGAGACCCAGTACTTC.

The chain combines TRBV7-9 with TRBJ1-6; possible D gene TRBD1, 5 bases. V was shortened by 4 bases and J by 14 bases, with 12 bases between the two germline ends. CDR1 is SEHNR and CDR2 is FQNEAQ in the germline V gene (reference sequence). CDR3 length: 12 amino acids. Here the CDR3 DNA reads TGTGCCAGCAGCTCCGACAGTGTCTCCCTCCACTTT. Its translation is CASSSDSVSLHF.

For this clone: A junction boundary mismatches the germline segment, possibly from a read error. V usage is TRBV18 and J usage is TRBJ2-3; 14 nucleotides align to TRBD2. The germline CDR1 and CDR2 sequences are KGHSH and LQKENI. The CDR3 totals 13 residues. CDR3 protein: CASSPSGTSGSLF. CDR3 DNA sequence: TGTGCCAGCTCACCGTCTGGGACTAGCGGGAGTCTGTTT.

The CDR3 DNA follows: TGTGCCAGCAGTTTGGCCGGGGGTGACTACGAGCAGTACTTC. The encoded protein is CASSLAGGDYEQYF. The J gene is TRBJ2-7, the V gene TRBV27; tentatively, D is TRBD2 (6 bases). The CDR3 sequence is 14 residues long. Germline V gene data show CDR1 as MNHEY and CDR2 as SMNVEV (reference sequence). V shed 3 bases and J shed 3 bases, with 12 bases lying between them.

CDR3 residues: CASSIGPGGRYEQYF. DNA for the CDR3: TGTGCCAGTAGTATAGGGCCAGGGGGCCGCTACGAGCAGTACTTC. The chain uses TRBV19 and TRBJ2-7; TRBD1 aligns across 8 bases. CDR3 length: 15 amino acids. CDR1 is LNHDA and CDR2 is SQIVND in the germline V gene (reference sequence). Losses at the gene ends were 1 base for V and 3 bases for J; bases not matched to a gene: 5.

This clone came up once. The V gene is TRBV7-9, the J gene TRBJ2-1; 7 bases are shared with TRBD1. J lost 2 bases, V lost 5 bases, and 6 bases had no gene match. The CDR3 runs 15 residues. The germline CDR1 and CDR2 sequences are SEHNR and FQNEAQ (reference sequence). CDR3: CASSLEGATYNEQFF. CDR3 coding DNA: TGTGCCAGCAGCCTTGAGGGGGCGACCTACAATGAGCAGTTCTTC.